Given below is one TCR beta chain in context. The data were taken from a study of shared clonotypes between healthy human individuals. J gave up 5 bases and V 5 bases, and 11 bases lay outside the gene matches. The CDR3 has 15 residues. From germline, CDR1 is SGHTA and CDR2 FQGNSA. Adult donors, all healthy and HIV-negative, had no recent acute infections or vaccinations. In replicate PCRs of unsorted PBMC, approximately 280 ng DNA, around 30,000 T cell genomes, was used. Bulk PBMC genomic DNA spanned ten immunoSEQ deep plates. Source study methods: ImmunoSEQ junction-only sequences lacked quality scores, so their filtering differed. Only in-frame clones appear in the TCRdb table, and some are missing; sequencing was by immunoSEQ multiplex PCR. V and J calls and clone size are copied from that table; D and trimming were computed from the DNA. Of around 510,000 clones listed, roughly 79% are singletons.

Input material: PBMCs. This receptor was taken from a middle-aged woman in good health. Some clones in this sample may be carry-over from other donors' samples. The chain is built from TRBV7-2 and TRBJ2-7, with TRBD2 matching over 8 bases. The CDR3 reads CASSPSAGLGDEQYF. CDR3 nucleotide sequence: TGTGCCAGCAGCCCATCGGCGGGACTAGGAGACGAGCAGTACTTC.